This T cell receptor (beta chain) was captured by sequencing in a study of OX40 agonist ivuxolimab in advanced cancers. The protocol was immunoSEQ multiplex PCR, while the TCRdb copy is restricted to in-frame clones and leaves out a portion. This sample carries 65,000 to 95,000 clones, around 90% of them seen once, and the ten largest clones take 5.5% to 8%. The CDR3 runs 14 residues. V lost 5 bases and J lost 2, with 13 bases in between. Germline V CDR1 and CDR2: MNHEY, SVGAGI. The V and J genes are TRBV6-5 and TRBJ2-7, with D possibly TRBD1 on 6 matching bases. The sequence was collected from an adult with an advanced solid tumor such as melanoma, head and neck, liver or kidney cancer. Sequencing was performed on CD4+ or CD8+ T cells sorted from blood, taken in a trial of the OX40 agonist ivuxolimab. CDR3 nucleotides: TGTGCCAGCAGTGTGGACAGAAAGACCTACGAGCAGTACTTC. It codes for CASSVDRKTYEQYF.